Below, 29 T cell receptor beta chains from the same sample are listed, as sequenced in a study of shared clonotypes between healthy human individuals (dated by TCRdb to about 2020). To prepare the library, the immunoSEQ multiplex PCR assay was applied. TCRdb provides this immuneACCESS table in a form limited to in-frame rearrangements. Some clones are lacking; in checked studies, under half of them reflect an unresolved V gene, and why the rest are absent is not known. The sample yields 2 million to 3 million clones; 80% to 95% were counted once. About 0.34% of the sample lies in the top ten. The material sequenced was naive CD4+ T cells from PBMCs. The label giving this sample's cell subset or site can be read as: CD45RA+ positively selected. The source is a man in his late teens or twenties in good health. Some clones in this sample may be carry-over from other donors' samples.

The gene calls are TRBV6-5 and TRBJ2-3; no clear D. The CDR3 spans 14 residues. Germline lookup yields CDR1 MNHEY and CDR2 SVGAGI. V was clipped by 6 bases and J by 5 bases, with 15 bases between them. CDR3 nucleotides: TGTGCCAGCAGACTCCTCTCAGGAAAAGATACGCAGTATTTT. This sequence encodes CASRLLSGKDTQYF.

The genes are TRBV27 and TRBJ1-5; 9 positions match TRBD1. CDR3 length: 18 amino acids. Unmatched junction bases numbered 13, after V lost 5 bases and J lost 2 bases. Per the germline V gene, CDR1 is MNHEY and CDR2 is SMNVEV (reference sequence). The CDR3 sequence is CASSVRDRAHLGNQPQHF. The CDR3 nucleotides read TGTGCCAGCAGTGTCCGGGACAGGGCCCATTTGGGCAATCAGCCCCAGCATTTT.

This chain links TRBV5-1 with TRBJ2-7; 10 nucleotides agree with TRBD1. This CDR3 has 15 residues. CDR1 is SGHRS, CDR2 YFSETQ, per germline. J gave up 5 bases and V 2 bases, and 7 bases lay outside the gene matches. The CDR3 loop reads CASSFGATGGNEQYF. The CDR3 nucleotides read TGCGCCAGCAGCTTCGGGGCGACAGGGGGCAACGAGCAGTACTTC.

The rearrangement links TRBV7-9 to TRBJ1-2; 11 nucleotides line up with TRBD1. The CDR3 consists of 13 residues. V shed 3 bases and J 8 bases; nucleotides not matched to a gene: 2. The germline CDR1 and CDR2 sequences are SEHNR and FQNEAQ (reference sequence). The CDR3 loop is CASSFGQGAGYTF. CDR3 bases: TGTGCCAGCAGCTTCGGACAGGGGGCCGGCTACACCTTC.

J is TRBJ2-1 and V is TRBV25-1, with 9 bases identical to TRBD2. CDR3 length equals 14 residues. V trimming: 5 bases; J trimming: 8 bases; junction bases outside the gene matches: 7. Germline-derived CDR1 and CDR2 are MGHDK and SYGVNS. CDR3 amino acids: CASSKPGLAYEQFF. The CDR3 DNA reads TGTGCCAGCAGTAAGCCGGGACTAGCATATGAGCAGTTCTTC.

V is TRBV7-9 and J is TRBJ2-1; D not certain. This CDR3 is 12 amino acids long. Germline V lookup: CDR1 SEHNR, CDR2 FQNEAQ (reference sequence). V lost 5 bases to trimming and J lost 6 bases, with 8 bases between them. CDR3 loop: CASSPEANEQFF. The CDR3 region has the DNA TGTGCCAGCAGCCCCGAGGCCAATGAGCAGTTCTTC. The whole variable domain, remainder taken from reference TRBV7-9 and TRBJ2-1, is DTGVSQNPRHKITKRGQNVTFRCDPISEHNRLYWYRQTLGQGPEFLTYFQNEAQLEKSRLLSDRFSAERPKGSFSTLEIQRTEQGDSAMYLCASSPEANEQFFGPGTRLTVL.

This clone was detected only once. CDR3 nucleotides: TGTGCCAGTAGTAACTACCGGATAGATCTTAACTATGGCTACACCTTC. It encodes CASSNYRIDLNYGYTF. The chain joins TRBV19 to TRBJ1-2, with D uncertain. Between the trimmed V and J ends, which lost 4 bases and 1 base, there was a span of 16 bases. The CDR3 spans 16 residues. In germline, CDR1 is LNHDA, CDR2 SQIVND (reference sequence).

This CDR3 is CASSSQGSANYGYTF. The CDR3 nucleotides are TGTGCCAGCAGCTCTCAGGGTTCAGCTAACTATGGCTACACCTTC. The J gene is TRBJ1-2, the V gene TRBV7-2, with TRBD1 as a possible D gene (5 bases). CDR1 SGHTA and CDR2 FQGNSA come from the germline V gene. The length of the CDR3 is 15 residues. V gave up 4 bases and J gave up 0 bases, with 12 bases separating them.

The genes are TRBV7-2 and TRBJ2-3; no clear D gene. Germline CDR1 is SGHTA and CDR2 is FQGNSA. The V end was cut by 1 base, the J end by 6 bases, with 11 bases between. The CDR3 has 14 residues. The CDR3 DNA reads TGTGCCAGCAGCTTAGTCCCCGGTTTCGATACGCAGTATTTT. Protein product: CASSLVPGFDTQYF.

The chain is built from TRBV18 and TRBJ2-2; D is possibly TRBD2 (6 bases). Germline-derived CDR1 and CDR2 are KGHSH and LQKENI. This CDR3 spans 14 amino acids. V lost 10 bases, J lost 1 base, and 13 bases lay in between. The CDR3 DNA sequence: TGTGCCACCCGGATCGGGGGGAACACCGGGGAGCTGTTTTTT. As protein: CATRIGGNTGELFF.

The chain carries TRBV28 and TRBJ2-7; D is unresolved. Germline V gene sequence: CDR1 MDHEN, CDR2 SYDVKM. Trimming removed 4 bases from V and 7 bases from J, with 14 bases in between. This CDR3 is built from 13 residues. The CDR3 DNA sequence: TGTGCCAGCAGTTCCCACGGCCGTCTGGAGCAGTACTTC. As protein: CASSSHGRLEQYF. Full variable domain (missing parts from reference TRBV28 and TRBJ2-7): DVKVTQSSRYLVKRTGEKVFLECVQDMDHENMFWYRQDPGLGLRLIYFSYDVKMKEKGDIPEGYSVSREKKERFSLILESASTNQTSMYLCASSSHGRLEQYFGPGTRLTVT.

The rearrangement uses TRBV11-2 and TRBJ2-1, with 7 positions matching TRBD1. CDR3 size: 16 residues. CDR1 is SGHAT, CDR2 FQNNGV, per germline. V lost 3 bases, J lost 4 bases, and 9 bases stayed unmatched. The CDR3 nucleotides are TGTGCCAGCAGCTTGAGCAGGGGGTTGTCTTACAATGAGCAGTTCTTC. Residues: CASSLSRGLSYNEQFF.

The chain links TRBV6-6 to TRBJ1-1, with D uncertain. Germline V gives CDR1 MNHNY, CDR2 SVGAGI (reference sequence). Trimming shortened V by 7 bases and J by 1 base, and 10 bases separated the two germline ends. The CDR3 length is 13 residues. CDR3 sequence: CASTLDRNTEAFF. CDR3 nucleotide sequence: TGTGCCAGCACCCTAGATAGGAACACTGAAGCTTTCTTT.

This rearrangement joins TRBV5-4 to TRBJ2-1; 10 positions match TRBD2. This CDR3 is built from 16 residues. The trim removed 2 bases at V and 1 base at J, leaving 3 bases unmatched. Germline CDR1 and CDR2: SGHNT and YYREEE (reference sequence). CDR3 sequence: CASSLGAGGSYNEQFF. The DNA for the CDR3 is TGTGCCAGCAGCTTAGGAGCGGGAGGGTCCTACAATGAGCAGTTCTTC.

The chain employs TRBV2 and TRBJ2-4; TRBD2 matches at 9 bases. J lost 8 bases, V lost 7 bases, and 9 bases had no gene match. CDR1 is SNHLY and CDR2 is FYNNEI in the germline V gene. The CDR3 is 14 residues long. The CDR3 DNA sequence: TGTGCCAGCACCAGAGCGGGAGGTTCGGACATTCAGTACTTC. This sequence encodes CASTRAGGSDIQYF.

This chain links TRBV5-1 with TRBJ1-4; 10 nucleotides agree with TRBD1. V lost 4 bases and J lost 5; bases outside the gene matches: 8. Germline-derived CDR1 and CDR2 are SGHRS and YFSETQ. The CDR3 has 16 amino acids. DNA of the CDR3: TGCGCCAGCAGCGACCCAAGACAGGGGGCAAATGAAAAACTGTTTTTT. It codes for CASSDPRQGANEKLFF.

The rearrangement links TRBV6-5 to TRBJ1-1, with 12 positions matching TRBD1. This CDR3 has 15 residues. Trimming removed 5 bases from V and 8 bases from J; junction bases left unmatched: 9. Germline V gene data show CDR1 as MNHEY and CDR2 as SVGAGI. CDR3 region: CASSARDRGRLEAFF. In DNA, the CDR3 is TGTGCCAGCAGTGCTAGGGACAGGGGGCGTTTAGAAGCTTTCTTT.

This chain joins TRBV7-2 and TRBJ2-1, with TRBD2 matching over 7 bases. Trimming took 3 bases from V and 2 from J; bases not matched to a gene: 7. The CDR3 contains 16 residues. Looked up from germline, CDR1 is SGHTA and CDR2 is FQGNSA. The DNA of the CDR3 is TGTGCCAGCAGCTTTCAGGGCGGGAGTCCCTACAATGAGCAGTTCTTC. Translated: CASSFQGGSPYNEQFF.

The chain is built from TRBV5-1 and TRBJ1-1, with D possibly being TRBD1 (6 bases). V lost 4 bases and J 0 bases, leaving 10 bases between the germline ends. Germline CDR1 and CDR2: SGHRS and YFSETQ. The CDR3 runs to 14 residues. CDR3 protein: CASSATGLNTEAFF. CDR3 DNA sequence: TGCGCCAGCAGCGCAACAGGGTTGAACACTGAAGCTTTCTTT.

The chain is built from TRBV9 and TRBJ1-1; 8 bases are a match to TRBD1. This CDR3 has 17 residues. Germline trimming cut 4 bases from V and 1 base from J; bases unmatched to any gene: 12. CDR1 is SGDLS, CDR2 YYNGEE, per germline. The CDR3 DNA follows: TGTGCCAGCAGCTTAGGACAGGGTCTTCTAAAGAACACTGAAGCTTTCTTT. This sequence encodes CASSLGQGLLKNTEAFF.

The rearrangement joins TRBV7-3 to TRBJ2-2; 8 nucleotides line up with TRBD2. The CDR3 sequence is 17 residues long. CDR1 is SGHTA and CDR2 is FQGTGA in the germline V gene. The junction had 6 bases not matched to a gene; V was cut back by 2 bases and J by 1 base. CDR3 coding DNA: TGTGCCAGCAGCTTACTAGTAGCGGGGCAGAACACCGGGGAGCTGTTTTTT. This codes for CASSLLVAGQNTGELFF.

The chain employs TRBV15 and TRBJ2-3; 7 bases line up with TRBD2. CDR1 and CDR2 from the germline V gene are LNHNV and YYDKDF (reference sequence). V trimming: 1 base; J trimming: 4 bases; junction bases outside the gene matches: 5. This CDR3 comprises 15 residues. Here the CDR3 DNA reads TGTGCCACCAGCAGAGGCGGGAGCGAGGCAGATACGCAGTATTTT. Translated, it gives CATSRGGSEADTQYF.

This chain joins TRBV4-1 and TRBJ2-2; D could derive from TRBD1 or TRBD2 (5 bases each). Germline V gene sequence: CDR1 MGHRA, CDR2 YSYEKL. This CDR3 has 17 amino acids. V was shortened by 1 base and J by 0 bases, with 12 bases between the two germline ends. CDR3 nucleotides: TGCGCCAGCAGCCAAGGGCGGGCAGGGTCGAACACCGGGGAGCTGTTTTTT. This gives the protein CASSQGRAGSNTGELFF.

The rearrangement joins TRBV6-1 to TRBJ2-3, with TRBD1 matching over 10 bases. V lost 4 bases and J lost 6; bases outside the gene matches: 13. The CDR3 sequence is 17 residues long. CDR1 is MNHNS and CDR2 is SASEGT in the germline V gene. In nucleotides, the CDR3 is TGTGCCAGCAGTGTACCCCCGGGACAGGGGCCGGGGGATACGCAGTATTTT. Translation: CASSVPPGQGPGDTQYF.

The V gene is TRBV9, the J gene TRBJ1-2, with D unresolved. CDR1 SGDLS and CDR2 YYNGEE come from the germline V gene. V shed 3 bases and J shed 8 bases, with 11 bases lying between them. The CDR3 is 12 amino acids. CDR3 sequence (DNA): TGTGCCAGCAGCGCCTCCATGTTAGGCTACACCTTC. It yields the protein CASSASMLGYTF.

J is TRBJ2-7 and V is TRBV5-1; D gene uncertain. The ends were cut back, 2 bases at V and 0 bases at J, with 18 bases in the middle. Germline CDR1 is SGHRS and CDR2 is YFSETQ. This CDR3 region has 17 residues. The CDR3 nucleotides read TGCGCCAGCAGCTTCGTCCCCACGGGTGAGAGCTCCTACGAGCAGTACTTC. Translating gives CASSFVPTGESSYEQYF.

The chain couples TRBV18 to TRBJ1-4; maybe TRBD1 (5 bases). Deletions cut 6 bases from V and 8 bases from J, with 19 bases between. Germline V gene lookup returns CDR1 KGHSH and CDR2 LQKENI. The CDR3 length is 15 residues. CDR3 loop: CASSPGRGSGEKLFF. The CDR3 DNA reads TGTGCCAGCTCTCCTGGACGGGGCTCGGGAGAAAAACTGTTTTTT.

J is TRBJ2-7 and V is TRBV25-1; D might be TRBD2 (5 bases). Germline lookup yields CDR1 MGHDK and CDR2 SYGVNS. The CDR3 totals 12 residues. Trimming stripped 6 bases from V and 9 bases from J, with 15 bases between. CDR3 DNA: TGTGCCAGCAGCCCTAACCGGGGAAGGCAGTACTTC. Its protein is CASSPNRGRQYF.

The J gene is TRBJ2-7, the V gene TRBV11-1, with TRBD1 matching over 7 bases. Trimming took 5 bases from V and 6 from J; bases not matched to a gene: 10. Per the germline V gene, CDR1 is SGHAT and CDR2 is FQDESV (reference sequence). The CDR3 extends over 14 amino acids. The CDR3 reads CASSPDRARGEQYF. In DNA form, the CDR3 reads TGTGCCAGCAGCCCAGACAGGGCGAGAGGCGAGCAGTACTTC.